Listed here is a single T cell receptor (beta chain). The V end was cut by 2 bases, the J end by 3 bases, with 16 bases between. The length of the CDR3 is 16 residues. In the original processing: The authors estimated nucleated cell counts from reference gene primer amplification. The table came from immunoSEQ multiplex PCR; TCRdb's copy has only in-frame clones and leaves some out. Clone size and the V and J calls come from that table; the DNA yielded D and trimming. Here the sample spans more than 250,000 clones, about nine tenths being singletons. The data were obtained in a study of blood T cell repertoires in COVID-19. Study overall: There were acute and convalescent COVID-19 samples, and they came from the United States, Italy and Spain. In each case, the material was cDNA or gDNA derived from T cells, B-cell-depleted T cells, or PBMCs.

The age range of participants was roughly 18 to 90 years, with residence in approximately 25 US areas. Sequences were obtained from PBMCs or T cells enriched from blood (not recorded which). The chain joins TRBV23-1 to TRBJ1-2; weak D call: TRBD1 (5 bases). TRBV23-1 counts as an open reading frame of uncertain function. This receptor was taken from a woman aged 18-35 years who had recovered from COVID-19. CDR3 sequence reads: CASSQPCFGRDYGYTF. The CDR3 coding sequence is TGCGCCAGCAGTCAACCCTGCTTTGGCAGGGACTATGGCTACACCTTC.